Listed here is a single T cell receptor (beta chain). The data were obtained in a study of blood T cell repertoires in COVID-19. Produced via immunoSEQ multiplex PCR; TCRdb's table is partial and in-frame only. The sample includes around 230,000 clones, approximately 80% of them seen just once. V was pared by 5 bases and J by 7 bases, with 4 bases of the junction left unmatched. This CDR3 contains 13 residues. CDR1 KGHSH and CDR2 LQKENI come from the germline V gene. What was sequenced was peripheral blood. The TCR comes from a man aged 35 to 55 with acute or convalescent COVID-19. The J gene is TRBJ1-4, the V gene TRBV18; 7 bases line up with TRBD1. In DNA, the CDR3 is TGTGCCAGCTCAACAGGGGTTGGTGAAAAACTGTTTTTT. It is translated as CASSTGVGEKLFF.